The T cell receptor (beta chain) under discussion was sequenced for a study of T cell responses to AZD1222 COVID-19 vaccine. Turning to the study itself: Combined were second doses at about 4 or about 12 weeks.

Study conclusions and caveats: Donors, mostly white British, included more females; clonal diversity was possibly underestimated. Rises in breadth and depth of Spike-specific TCRs came after two AZD1222 doses. At baseline, seropositivity was found in only a handful of AZD1222 recipients.

Data came from immunoSEQ multiplex PCR; TCRdb stores just in-frame clones and leaves some out. The sample has about 190,000 clones, around 92% seen once. Note on this clone: The antigen is unknown.

The sequence derives from an adult in good health. This material consisted of peripheral blood, taken on day 0 of AZD1222 vaccination.

As DNA, the CDR3 is TGTGCCAGCAAGCCCTCTGGGGGCCGGGATAGCAATCAGCCCCAGCATTTT. The encoded protein is CASKPSGGRDSNQPQHF. The chain links TRBV28 to TRBJ1-5; TRBD1 is a possible D gene (6 bases). The V and J ends lost 7 bases and 0 bases respectively, with 19 bases between them. Germline V gene sequence: CDR1 MDHEN, CDR2 SYDVKM. This CDR3 comprises 17 residues.